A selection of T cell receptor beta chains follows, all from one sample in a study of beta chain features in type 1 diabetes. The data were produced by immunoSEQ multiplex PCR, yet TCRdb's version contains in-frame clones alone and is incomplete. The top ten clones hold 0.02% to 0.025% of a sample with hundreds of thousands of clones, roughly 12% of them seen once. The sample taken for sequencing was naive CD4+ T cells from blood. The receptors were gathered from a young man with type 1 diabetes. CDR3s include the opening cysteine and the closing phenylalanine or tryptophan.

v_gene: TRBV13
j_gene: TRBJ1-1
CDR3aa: CASSLVFIDTEAFF

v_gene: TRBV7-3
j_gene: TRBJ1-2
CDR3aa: CASSQGQDNYGYTF

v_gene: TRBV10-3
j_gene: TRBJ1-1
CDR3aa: CAIRGPGEGREAFF

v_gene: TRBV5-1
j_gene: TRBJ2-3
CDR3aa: CASSTGDRGGTDTQYF

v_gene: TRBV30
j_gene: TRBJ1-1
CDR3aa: CAWSLQGNTEAFF

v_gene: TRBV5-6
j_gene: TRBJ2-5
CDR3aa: CASSRRQVQETQYF

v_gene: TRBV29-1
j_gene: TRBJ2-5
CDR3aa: CSVEGPSGGQNRHQETQYF

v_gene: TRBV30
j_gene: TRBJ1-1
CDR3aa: CAWSTRSRTEAFF

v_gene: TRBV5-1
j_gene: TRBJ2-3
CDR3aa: CASSLGTDGLTDTQYF

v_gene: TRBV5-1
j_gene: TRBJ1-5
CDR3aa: CASSPAGLMGNQPQHF

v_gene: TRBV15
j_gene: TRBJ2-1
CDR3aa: CATRTPLSGGINEQFF

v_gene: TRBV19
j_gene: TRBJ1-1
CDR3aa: CASSPQGGRGTEAFF

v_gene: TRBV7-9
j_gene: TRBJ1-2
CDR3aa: CASSSDGNYGYTF

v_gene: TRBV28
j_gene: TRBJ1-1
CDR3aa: CASSSTINTEAFF

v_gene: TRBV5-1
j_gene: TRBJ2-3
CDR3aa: CAVTLLAGHSDTQYF

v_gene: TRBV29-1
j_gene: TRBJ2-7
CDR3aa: CSVEDRGRGYF

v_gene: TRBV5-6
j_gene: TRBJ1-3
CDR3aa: CASSLEGKGNTIYF

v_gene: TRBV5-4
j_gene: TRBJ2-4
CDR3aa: CASSSPGTGKNIQYF

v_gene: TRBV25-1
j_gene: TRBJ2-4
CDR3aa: CASSEFAGPKNIQYF

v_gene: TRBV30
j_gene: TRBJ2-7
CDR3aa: CAWLLGTLADGEQYF

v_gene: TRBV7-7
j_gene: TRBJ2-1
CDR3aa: CASSLAGGLGEQFF

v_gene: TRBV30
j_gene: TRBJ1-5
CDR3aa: CAWSLGADQPQHF

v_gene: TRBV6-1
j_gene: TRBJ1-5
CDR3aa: CASSEVRAYPQPQHF

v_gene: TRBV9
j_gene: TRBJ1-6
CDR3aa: CASSVVGNSPLHF

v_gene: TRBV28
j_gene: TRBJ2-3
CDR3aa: CASSVTVDTQYF

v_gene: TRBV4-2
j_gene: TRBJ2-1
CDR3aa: CASSQEGGLANEQFF

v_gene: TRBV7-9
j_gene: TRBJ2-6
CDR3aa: CASSSPDAVLGANVLTF

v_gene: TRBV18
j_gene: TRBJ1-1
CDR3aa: CASSPQRQGGTEAFF

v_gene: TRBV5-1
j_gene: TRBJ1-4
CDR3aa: CASSGGQATNEKLFF

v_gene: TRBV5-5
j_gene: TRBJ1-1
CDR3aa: CASAVGPMNTEAFF

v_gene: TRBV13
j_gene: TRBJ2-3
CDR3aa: CASSLLAGGTDTQYF

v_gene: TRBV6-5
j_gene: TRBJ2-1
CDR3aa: CASSYVGVWDEQFF

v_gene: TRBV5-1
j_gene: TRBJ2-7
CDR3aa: CASGTHPEYEQYF

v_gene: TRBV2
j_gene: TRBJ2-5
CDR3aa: CASSGGREETQYF

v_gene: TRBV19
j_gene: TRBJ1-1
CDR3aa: CASSIRADIDNTEAFF

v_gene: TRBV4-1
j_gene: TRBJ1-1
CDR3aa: CASSPIRSKNTEAFF

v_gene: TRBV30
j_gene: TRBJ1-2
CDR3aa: CAWSVGPEGYTF

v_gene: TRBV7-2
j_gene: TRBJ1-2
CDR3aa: CASSFPTDNYGYTF

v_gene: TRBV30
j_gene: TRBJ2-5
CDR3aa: CAWSVLDLKETQYF

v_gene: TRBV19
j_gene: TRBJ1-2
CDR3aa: CASSIEPGGGYTF

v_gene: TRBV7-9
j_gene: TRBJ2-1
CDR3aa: CASSYHGTGNYNEQFF

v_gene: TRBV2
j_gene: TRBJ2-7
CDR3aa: CASSEALFGPIQMNEQYF

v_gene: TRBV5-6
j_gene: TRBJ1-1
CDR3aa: CASSRIRGQWDTEAFF

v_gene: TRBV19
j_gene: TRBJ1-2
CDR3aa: CASSIANPPAGYTF

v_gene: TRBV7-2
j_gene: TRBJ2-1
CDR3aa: CASSLESAVGGYNEQFF

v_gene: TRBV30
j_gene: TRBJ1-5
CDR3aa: CAWNRGLGQPQHF

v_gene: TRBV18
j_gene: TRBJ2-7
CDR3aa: CASSLQDRAYHEQYF

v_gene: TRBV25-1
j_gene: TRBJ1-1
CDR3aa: CASSDSTGDTEAFF

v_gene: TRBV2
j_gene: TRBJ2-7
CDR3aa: CASTGQGKPSEQYF

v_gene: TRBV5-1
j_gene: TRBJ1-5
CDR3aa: CASSSGQGNQPQHF

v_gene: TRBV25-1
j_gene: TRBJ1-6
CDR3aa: CASSDVARLHF

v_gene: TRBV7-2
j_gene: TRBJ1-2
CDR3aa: CASSGSLGRPTYGYTF

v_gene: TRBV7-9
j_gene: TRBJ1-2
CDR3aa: CASSLTAVNYGYTF

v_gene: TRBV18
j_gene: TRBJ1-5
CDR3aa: CASSPGTGDQPQHF

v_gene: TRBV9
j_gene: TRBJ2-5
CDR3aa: CASSVGGGAETQYF